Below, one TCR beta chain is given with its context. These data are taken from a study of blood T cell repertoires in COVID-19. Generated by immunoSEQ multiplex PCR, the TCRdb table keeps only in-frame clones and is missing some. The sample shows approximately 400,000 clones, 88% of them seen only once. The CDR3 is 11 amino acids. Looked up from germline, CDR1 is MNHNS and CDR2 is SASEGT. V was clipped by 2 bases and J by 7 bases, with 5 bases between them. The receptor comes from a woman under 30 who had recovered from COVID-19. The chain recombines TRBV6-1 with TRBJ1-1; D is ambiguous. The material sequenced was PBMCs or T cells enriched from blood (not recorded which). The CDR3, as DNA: TGTGCCAGCAGTGAACCCGTTGAAGCTTTCTTT. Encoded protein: CASSEPVEAFF.